This T cell receptor (beta chain) was identified in a study of cytomegalovirus exposure and HLA in healthy donors. Germline V CDR1 and CDR2: MNHNS, SASEGT. The CDR3 length is 16 residues. Trimming removed 4 bases at V and 7 bases at J, with 20 bases between. Use of 60 Vbeta and 13 Jbeta primers characterized the PCR. In the source study's methods: The count from a later analysis was about 80 million unique TCR beta chains, 9 million to 12 million of them shared. Produced via immunoSEQ multiplex PCR; TCRdb's table is partial and in-frame only. That table gives V, J and clone size, and the DNA gave D and trimming. The sample records fewer than 250,000 clones, roughly 79% being singletons. Study-level points and caveats: Among immune exposure information, only CMV serostatus was available. Certain sequence variants were highly shared and formed a cluster, and this cluster was likely a sequencing artifact.

There are a few counts of this clone. Its specificity is unknown. This TCR was sampled from a man aged 18 to 35 in good health and CMV-seronegative. The source material was PBMCs. J is TRBJ2-1 and V is TRBV6-1, with a tentative D call TRBD2 (6 bases). The chain's CDR3 is CASSGNLQSGRNEQFF. The DNA of the CDR3 is TGTGCCAGCAGTGGGAATCTCCAATCAGGGAGGAATGAGCAGTTCTTC.